This T cell receptor beta chain was identified during a study of blood T cell repertoires in COVID-19 (dated by TCRdb to the early 2020s). Study-level background: Collaborator samples came from the United States, Italy and Spain and covered acute and convalescent phases of COVID-19. The material from the prospective study consisted of cDNA or gDNA derived from T cells, B-cell-depleted T cells, or PBMCs. Subjects who had been exposed to COVID-19, were actively infected with it, or had recovered from it provided the deeply sampled blood TCRbeta repertoires that made up the dataset. The repertoires were released in a freely available public database intended as a resource for research on the immune response to SARS-CoV-2. Samples came from the ongoing ImmuneRACE study (first 160 participants) plus 1,254 subjects from 6 global collaborators. Sample metadata almost always included a de-identified subject ID, COVID-19 status, age in years and sex. Where HLA class I and class II types were available, the types were taken from metadata supplied by the sample provider, not from assay-based typing.

Trimming takes 1 base from V and 14 bases from J, and the germline ends sit 10 bases apart. From cysteine to phenylalanine, the CDR3 is 11 amino acids long. The retained sequence is limited to the CDR3, 33 bases, with the frame set at the first base. A remark on this clone: No cognate antigen has been identified for it. Base qualities are not recorded, but no much larger clone differs from it by a single base.

TCRbeta CDR3 regions were amplified from genomic DNA by means of the immunoSEQ Assay, a bias-controlled multiplex PCR. The authors' pipeline ran thus. Nucleated cell counts per sample were estimated from amplification of reference gene primers within the assay. To quantify the absolute abundance of each unique TCRbeta CDR3 rearrangement, sequence reads were collapsed and filtered. For each sample, productive Simpson clonality was calculated as the square root of Simpson's diversity index across productive rearrangements. TCRdb's version of the immuneACCESS table is confined to in-frame rearrangements and falls short of the full clone set. An unresolved V gene accounts for under half of the shortfall where checked; the remainder is of unknown origin. For V, J and clone size, that table is used; D and trimming come from the DNA. The sample records some 150,000 clones, about 80% of which are singletons. Over 2% of the sample goes to the ten largest clones.

Whole blood was collected in K2EDTA tubes by collaborating institutions according to the institutions' own protocols. For TCRbeta analysis, collaborators shipped samples in one of three forms: frozen whole blood, isolated PBMCs, or DNA extracted from either of those sample types. The paper as a whole reports these results and caveats: Clinical and demographic metadata were provided uncurated, with the amount varying by source and participant.

The clonotype originates from a man in his 70s with acute or convalescent COVID-19. Here the chain combines TRBV12-3 or TRBV12-4 and TRBJ2-3, with TRBD2 as a weak D call on 5 bases. Sequencing was performed on peripheral blood. The bases read TGTGCCAGCAGTTTAGGGTGGGAGCGGTATTTT. It specifies CASSLGWERYF.